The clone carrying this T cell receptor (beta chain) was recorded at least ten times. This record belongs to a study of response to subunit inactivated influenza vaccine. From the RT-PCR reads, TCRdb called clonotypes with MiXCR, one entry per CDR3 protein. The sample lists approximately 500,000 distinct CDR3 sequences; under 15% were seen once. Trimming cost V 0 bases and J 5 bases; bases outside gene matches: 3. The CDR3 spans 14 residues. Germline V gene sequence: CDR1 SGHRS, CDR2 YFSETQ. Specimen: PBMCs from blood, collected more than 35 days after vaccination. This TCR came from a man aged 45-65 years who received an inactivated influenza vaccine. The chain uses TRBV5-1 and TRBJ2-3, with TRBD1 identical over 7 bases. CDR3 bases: TGCGCCAGCAGCTTGGACAGGGGTGAAGATACGCAGTATTTT. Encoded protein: CASSLDRGEDTQYF.